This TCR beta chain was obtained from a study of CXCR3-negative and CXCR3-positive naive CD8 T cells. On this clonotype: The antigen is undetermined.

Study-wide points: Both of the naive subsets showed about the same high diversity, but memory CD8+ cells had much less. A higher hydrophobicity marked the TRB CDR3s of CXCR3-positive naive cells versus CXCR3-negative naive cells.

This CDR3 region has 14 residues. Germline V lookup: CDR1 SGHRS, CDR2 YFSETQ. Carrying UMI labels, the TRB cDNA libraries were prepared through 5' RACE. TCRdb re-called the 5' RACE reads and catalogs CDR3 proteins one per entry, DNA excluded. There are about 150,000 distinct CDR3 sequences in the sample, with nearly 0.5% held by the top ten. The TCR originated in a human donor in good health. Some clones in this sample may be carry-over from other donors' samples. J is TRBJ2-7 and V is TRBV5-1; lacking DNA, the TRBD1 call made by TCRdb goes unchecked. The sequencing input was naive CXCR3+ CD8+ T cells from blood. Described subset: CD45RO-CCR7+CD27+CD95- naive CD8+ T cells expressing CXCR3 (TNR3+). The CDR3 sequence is CASSFGRGLDEQYF.